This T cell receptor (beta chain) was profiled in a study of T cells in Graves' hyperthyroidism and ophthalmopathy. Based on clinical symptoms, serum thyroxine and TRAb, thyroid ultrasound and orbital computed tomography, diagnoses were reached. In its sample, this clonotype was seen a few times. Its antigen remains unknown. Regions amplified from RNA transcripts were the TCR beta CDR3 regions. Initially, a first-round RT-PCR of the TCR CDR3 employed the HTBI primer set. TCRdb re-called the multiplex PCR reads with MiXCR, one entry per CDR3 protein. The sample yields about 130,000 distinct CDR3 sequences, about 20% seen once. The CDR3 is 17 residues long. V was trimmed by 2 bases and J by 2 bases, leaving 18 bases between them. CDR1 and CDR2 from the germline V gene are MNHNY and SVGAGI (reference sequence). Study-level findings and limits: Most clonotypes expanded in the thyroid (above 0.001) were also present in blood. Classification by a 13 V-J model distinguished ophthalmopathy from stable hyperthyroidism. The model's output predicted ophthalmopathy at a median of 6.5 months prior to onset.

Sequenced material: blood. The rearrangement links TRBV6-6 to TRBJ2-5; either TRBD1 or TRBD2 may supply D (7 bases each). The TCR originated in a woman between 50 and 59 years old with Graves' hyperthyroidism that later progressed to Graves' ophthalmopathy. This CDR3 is CASSYPRQGGSQETQYF. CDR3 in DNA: TGTGCCAGCAGTTACCCGAGACAGGGCGGGAGTCAAGAGACCCAGTACTTC.